The 22 T cell receptor beta chains below were found in one sample sequenced in a study of CD8+ T cells in alopecia areata. Sequencing relied on a cDNA template that was reverse transcribed from extracted RNA. Sequenced by immunoSEQ multiplex PCR; TCRdb stores in-frame clones only, minus some. The table has under 200,000 clones, 50% to 70% seen once; the top ten hold approximately 0.91%. This sample's treatment: oral pan-JAK inhibitor, 5-10 mg twice daily. The sample consisted of CD4+ T cells sorted from blood, taken at week 4, from a patient treated with tofacitinib. These receptors were collected from a human donor with alopecia areata.

The chain couples TRBV5-1 to TRBJ1-1, with D uncertain. V was trimmed by 0 bases and J by 2 bases, leaving 8 bases between them. In germline, CDR1 is SGHRS, CDR2 YFSETQ. The CDR3 consists of 14 residues. CDR3 loop: CASSLVGVNTEAFF. As DNA, the CDR3 is TGCGCCAGCAGCTTGGTCGGGGTTAACACTGAAGCTTTCTTT. Combining the CDR3 with reference TRBV5-1 and TRBJ1-1 gives the whole variable domain KAGVTQTPRYLIKTRGQQVTLSCSPISGHRSVSWYQQTPGQGLQFLFEYFSETQRNKGNFPGRFSGRQFSNSRSEMNVSTLELGDSALYLCASSLVGVNTEAFFGQGTRLTVV.

This clone was found once. V is TRBV29-1 and J is TRBJ2-3; D is unclear. In germline, CDR1 is SQVTM, CDR2 ANQGSEA. CDR3 length equals 13 residues. With 7 bases removed from V and 0 bases from J, the gap between germline ends came to 11 bases. The CDR3 DNA sequence: TGCAGCGGCAAAACTGGGAGCACAGATACGCAGTATTTT. Translation gives CSGKTGSTDTQYF.

This clone has more than one count but fewer than ten. The chain recombines TRBV29-1 with TRBJ2-2; D is possibly TRBD1 or TRBD2 (5 bases each). The CDR3 covers 13 residues. Per the germline V gene, CDR1 is SQVTM and CDR2 is ANQGSEA. V gave up 6 bases and J gave up 4 bases, with 12 bases separating them. The CDR3 sequence: CSVGVGITGELFF. The CDR3 DNA is TGCAGCGTGGGGGTTGGCATCACCGGGGAGCTGTTTTTT.

V gene TRBV7-9 combines with J gene TRBJ2-1; D perhaps matches TRBD2 (5 bases). CDR1 is SEHNR and CDR2 is FQNEAQ in the germline V gene (reference sequence). The CDR3 extends over 15 amino acids. V was cut by 5 bases and J by 3 bases, with 14 bases left in between. CDR3 in amino acids: CASSASKRFYNEQFF. The CDR3 nucleotides are TGTGCCAGCAGCGCCTCAAAGCGGTTCTACAATGAGCAGTTCTTC.

The chain joins TRBV30 to TRBJ2-4; 8 nucleotides agree with TRBD1. Unmatched junction bases numbered 5, after V lost 6 bases and J lost 7 bases. The germline V gene has CDR1 GTSNPN and CDR2 SVGIG (reference sequence). This CDR3 has 12 amino acids. In nucleotides, the CDR3 is TGTGCCTGCCGACAGGGGATTAACATTCAGTACTTC. The encoded protein is CACRQGINIQYF.

This clone is a singleton in its sample. The chain joins TRBV2 to TRBJ2-5; weak D call: TRBD1 (6 bases). Trimming cost V 8 bases and J 3 bases, with 13 bases left between them. CDR1 is SNHLY, CDR2 FYNNEI, per germline. This CDR3 comprises 13 residues. CDR3 in DNA: TGTGCCAGCTGTGGGGGCCCTGAAGAGACCCAGTACTTC. It specifies CASCGGPEETQYF.

This sequence joins TRBV6-5 and TRBJ1-2, with 9 bases identical to TRBD1. Trimming cost V 2 bases and J 7 bases; bases outside gene matches: 5. Germline CDR1 MNHEY, CDR2 SVGAGI. This CDR3 spans 14 amino acids. CDR3 loop: CASSYLGQGGGYTF. The CDR3 DNA reads as TGTGCCAGCAGTTACCTGGGACAGGGAGGTGGCTACACCTTC.

As regards this clone: The identical CDR3 is also encoded by other nucleotide sequences in the sample. The rearrangement uses TRBV5-6 and TRBJ2-7, with unresolved D. Germline V lookup: CDR1 SGHDT, CDR2 YYEEEE. This CDR3 is 12 amino acids long. Deletions cut 0 bases from V and 3 bases from J, with 4 bases between. The CDR3 sequence is CASSLGLYEQYF. The CDR3 nucleotides are TGTGCCAGCAGCTTGGGTCTCTACGAGCAGTACTTC. The full variable domain, its missing parts supplied by reference TRBV5-6 and TRBJ2-7, is DAGVTQSPTHLIKTRGQQVTLRCSPKSGHDTVSWYQQALGQGPQFIFQYYEEEERQRGNFPDRFSGHQFPNYSSELNVNALLLGDSALYLCASSLGLYEQYFGPGTRLTVT.

This clone was seen a handful of times. J is TRBJ1-1 and V is TRBV9; 8 bases line up with TRBD1. Looked up from germline, CDR1 is SGDLS and CDR2 is YYNGEE. Trimming cost V 4 bases and J 2 bases; bases outside gene matches: 10. The CDR3 runs 16 residues. CDR3 DNA sequence: TGTGCCAGCAGCCCCCGAATCGGACAGGGAAACACTGAAGCTTTCTTT. This gives the protein CASSPRIGQGNTEAFF.

The chain recombines TRBV6-6 with TRBJ2-7; D may be TRBD1 or TRBD2 (5 bases each). Between the trimmed V and J ends, which lost 5 bases and 3 bases, there was a span of 14 bases. Per germline, CDR1 MNHNY and CDR2 SVGAGI (reference sequence). This CDR3 is built from 14 residues. This chain's CDR3 is CASSDRDRFYEQYF. For the CDR3, the DNA is TGTGCCAGCAGTGATAGGGACCGGTTCTACGAGCAGTACTTC.

V is TRBV7-2 and J is TRBJ2-1; 9 positions agree with TRBD1. The CDR3 is made up of 19 amino acids. V gave up 5 bases and J gave up 7 bases; unmatched junction bases: 21. The germline gives CDR1 SGHTA, CDR2 FQGNSA. The CDR3 DNA reads TGTGCCAGCAGCCCAAGGCGTTCGGTCCCGGGACAGGGTCTTAATGAGCAGTTCTTC. This gives the protein CASSPRRSVPGQGLNEQFF. Full variable domain (remainder filled in from reference TRBV7-2 and TRBJ2-1): GAGVSQSPSNKVTEKGKDVELRCDPISGHTALYWYRQSLGQGLEFLIYFQGNSAPDKSGLPSDRFSAERTGGSVSTLTIQRTQQEDSAVYLCASSPRRSVPGQGLNEQFFGPGTRLTVL.

The CDR3 here is CASSLDQGDTYNSPLHF. The CDR3 DNA sequence: TGTGCCAGCAGCTTGGATCAGGGGGATACCTATAATTCACCCCTCCACTTT. The chain carries TRBV13 and TRBJ1-6, with 7 bases identical to TRBD1. The CDR3 runs to 17 residues. Unmatched junction bases numbered 7, after V lost 3 bases and J lost 2 bases. Germline V gene data show CDR1 as PRHDT and CDR2 as FYEKMQ (reference sequence).

The CDR3 nucleotides are TGTGCCAGCAGCGACAGGGCTCGGTCCGGGGAGCTGTTTTTT. Its protein is CASSDRARSGELFF. The chain employs TRBV6-1 and TRBJ2-2, with 7 bases matching TRBD1. From germline, CDR1 is MNHNS and CDR2 SASEGT. The CDR3 has 14 amino acids. Germline trimming cut 6 bases from V and 6 bases from J; bases unmatched to any gene: 7.

V usage is TRBV9 and J usage is TRBJ2-4, with a tentative D call TRBD2 (6 bases). The CDR3 totals 14 residues. The V end was cut by 0 bases, the J end by 6 bases, with 10 bases between. The germline V gene has CDR1 SGDLS and CDR2 YYNGEE. The CDR3 region is CASSVEGSGNIQYF. Written as DNA, the CDR3 is TGTGCCAGCAGCGTAGAGGGTAGCGGAAACATTCAGTACTTC.

The table lists this clone with a count of one. This chain links TRBV29-1 with TRBJ1-6; a possible D gene is TRBD1 (6 bases). The V end was cut by 7 bases, the J end by 0 bases, with 13 bases between. Germline assignment: CDR1 SQVTM and CDR2 ANQGSEA. The length of the CDR3 is 15 residues. The CDR3 protein is CSGGDTRSYNSPLHF. CDR3 in DNA: TGCAGCGGTGGGGACACCCGCTCCTATAATTCACCCCTCCACTTT.

The chain links TRBV4-1 to TRBJ1-4; 9 bases map to TRBD1. The CDR3 runs 15 residues. CDR1 is MGHRA, CDR2 YSYEKL, per germline. Trimming cost V 4 bases and J 8 bases; bases outside gene matches: 8. The CDR3 bases are TGCGCCAGCAGCCGCTTACAGGGGGCTTGGGAAAAACTGTTTTTT. Protein: CASSRLQGAWEKLFF.

The J gene is TRBJ1-2, the V gene TRBV29-1, with 9 bases fitting TRBD1. Germline V gene lookup returns CDR1 SQVTM and CDR2 ANQGSEA. V trimming: 7 bases; J trimming: 8 bases; junction bases outside the gene matches: 8. There are 12 residues in the CDR3. The CDR3 DNA follows: TGCAGCGCCCGGACAGGGGTCGGCGGCTACACCTTC. It translates to CSARTGVGGYTF.

The chain combines TRBV29-1 with TRBJ2-1; D may correspond to TRBD1 or TRBD2 (7 bases each). With 8 bases removed from V and 5 bases from J, the gap between germline ends came to 22 bases. In germline, CDR1 is SQVTM, CDR2 ANQGSEA. There are 15 residues in the CDR3. This CDR3 reads CSSSTWGGTDNEQFF. The CDR3, as DNA: TGCAGCTCTAGTACTTGGGGGGGGACAGACAATGAGCAGTTCTTC.

The chain uses TRBV9 and TRBJ1-1; tentative D call: TRBD1 (5 bases). CDR3 size: 13 residues. Germline assignment: CDR1 SGDLS and CDR2 YYNGEE. V gave up 0 bases and J gave up 4 bases, with 7 bases separating them. The CDR3 is CASSVGGSTEAFF. The CDR3 DNA follows: TGTGCCAGCAGCGTAGGGGGGAGCACTGAAGCTTTCTTT.

This sequence joins TRBV29-1 and TRBJ1-5; D gene unclear. Trimming cost V 7 bases and J 11 bases, with 15 bases left between them. The CDR3 extends over 11 amino acids. Germline loops: CDR1 SQVTM, CDR2 ANQGSEA. This CDR3 is CSAIKDGAQHF. In DNA form, the CDR3 reads TGCAGCGCTATAAAGGATGGTGCCCAGCATTTT.

V usage is TRBV30 and J usage is TRBJ2-5, with TRBD1 matching over 7 bases. CDR3 length equals 13 residues. Germline CDR1 is GTSNPN and CDR2 is SVGIG (reference sequence). V was pared by 2 bases and J by 2 bases, with 2 bases of the junction left unmatched. The CDR3 protein is CAWSRDSQETQYF. As DNA, the CDR3 is TGTGCCTGGAGTCGGGACAGTCAAGAGACCCAGTACTTC.

The rearrangement uses TRBV4-3 and TRBJ1-2; TRBD1 aligns across 9 bases. CDR3 length: 15 amino acids. The ends lost 0 bases at V and 7 bases at J; junction bases unmatched: 6. Germline lookup yields CDR1 LGHNA and CDR2 YSLEER. In nucleotides, the CDR3 is TGCGCCAGCAGCCAAGAAGGCCGGGACAGGGCTGGCTACACCTTC. It specifies CASSQEGRDRAGYTF.